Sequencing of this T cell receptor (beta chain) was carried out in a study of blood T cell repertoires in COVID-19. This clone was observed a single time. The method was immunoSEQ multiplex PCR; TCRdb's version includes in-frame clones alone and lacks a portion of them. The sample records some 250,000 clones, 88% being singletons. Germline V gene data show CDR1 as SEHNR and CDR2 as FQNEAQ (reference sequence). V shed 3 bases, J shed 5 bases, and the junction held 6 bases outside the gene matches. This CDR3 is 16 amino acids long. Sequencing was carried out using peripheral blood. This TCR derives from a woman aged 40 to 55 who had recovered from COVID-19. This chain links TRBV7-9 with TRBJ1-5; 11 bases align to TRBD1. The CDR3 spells CASSLGTGGLHQPQHF. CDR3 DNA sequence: TGTGCCAGCAGCTTGGGGACAGGGGGACTGCATCAGCCCCAGCATTTT. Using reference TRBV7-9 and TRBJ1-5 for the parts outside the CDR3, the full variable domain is DTGVSQNPRHKITKRGQNVTFRCDPISEHNRLYWYRQTLGQGPEFLTYFQNEAQLEKSRLLSDRFSAERPKGSFSTLEIQRTEQGDSAMYLCASSLGTGGLHQPQHFGDGTRLSIL.